This T cell receptor (beta chain) came from a study of T cell responses to AZD1222 COVID-19 vaccine. Notes on the study in general: Repertoire sampling happened only post peak T cell response.

The ends were cut back, 2 bases at V and 0 bases at J, with 4 bases in the middle. The CDR3 runs to 13 residues. Germline V lookup: CDR1 MNHEY, CDR2 SVGAGI. The protocol was immunoSEQ multiplex PCR, while the TCRdb copy is restricted to in-frame clones and leaves out a portion. The profile covers 130,000 to 150,000 clones, with around 89% appearing a single time and 3% to 4% taken by the ten largest. About this clone itself: The antigen is not known.

The rearrangement uses TRBV6-5 and TRBJ1-2; D unclear. The source is an adult in good health. This specimen consisted of peripheral blood, obtained on day 0 of MenACWY control vaccination. The CDR3 region is CASSYEANYGYTF. DNA for the CDR3: TGTGCCAGCAGTTACGAGGCTAACTATGGCTACACCTTC.